This T cell receptor (beta chain) was recovered during a study of cytomegalovirus exposure and HLA in healthy donors. About the study: Most genotyped donors, 65% to 90% of more than 300, had Caucasian-associated genetic ancestry.

This PCR relied on a set of 60 Vbeta primers and 13 Jbeta primers. Sequenced by immunoSEQ multiplex PCR; TCRdb stores in-frame clones only, minus some. Of about 150,000 clones detected, 75% to 85% appear once; the ten largest clones hold around 5.6%. The germline V gene encodes CDR1 SGHRS and CDR2 YFSETQ. The V end lost 2 bases, the J end lost 2 bases, and 10 bases lay between the germline ends. The CDR3 is 15 residues long. The source material was PBMCs. The gene calls are TRBV5-1 and TRBJ2-2, with D possibly being TRBD2 (5 bases). This clonotype originated in a woman in her thirties or forties in good health and CMV-seropositive. The CDR3 reads CASSFTTSNTGELFF. CDR3 coding DNA: TGCGCCAGCAGCTTTACCACTAGTAACACCGGGGAGCTGTTTTTT.